This TCR beta chain emerged from a study of blood T cell repertoires in COVID-19. About the study: Acute and convalescent COVID-19 specimens originated in the United States, Italy and Spain. PBMCs, B-cell-depleted T cells, or T cells were the source of the cDNA or gDNA that made up the material.

In germline, CDR1 is SGHVS, CDR2 FQNEAQ. The ends were cut back, 5 bases at V and 7 bases at J, with 18 bases in the middle. The CDR3 has 14 residues. This clone was detected a few times. Sequencing was performed with immunoSEQ multiplex PCR; in TCRdb, only in-frame clones are kept and a portion is missing. The table shows roughly 250,000 clones, with more than 75% occurring only once. The study drew participants aged roughly 18 to 95 years from roughly 25 US areas. Membership in each cohort depended on participant-reported clinical history. Sequenced: PBMCs or T cells enriched from blood (not recorded which). The V gene is TRBV7-8, the J gene TRBJ2-7; D is possibly TRBD1 (6 bases). The TCR comes from a woman in her forties with acute COVID-19. Here the CDR3 DNA reads TGTGCCAGCAGCCCCCTAGTACTACAGGGTGAGCAGTACTTC. Protein product: CASSPLVLQGEQYF.